This T cell receptor beta chain is drawn from a study of cytomegalovirus exposure and HLA in healthy donors (dated by TCRdb to 2017 to 2019). Regarding the complete study: An earlier analysis of fewer than 750 of the donors reported approximately 260 Gb of sequence data and 95 million to 120 million unique TCR beta sequences obtained from around 170 million T cells. An early release that covered about 600 HLA-typed donors contained about 300 gigabases of sequencing data and 65 million to 100 million unique TCR sequences. Of the roughly 400 genotyped donors, about 80% fell in the genetic ancestry cluster associated with self-reported Caucasian donors. The study aimed to test whether signatures of past pathogen exposure could be identified by cataloging public T cell receptors. The study used immunosequencing to profile the T cell repertoires of 600 to 850 subjects and linked those repertoires to cytomegalovirus serostatus. Along with the approximately 600-subject first cohort, a separate validation cohort of roughly 110 different subjects was used. High-throughput TCR immunosequencing, statistical association of individual TCRs with disease status, and machine learning were combined to predict cytomegalovirus infection status. A later analysis re-examined previously published TCR beta repertoires from more than 650 donors and added high-resolution HLA genotyping to investigate patterns of TCR occurrence. The later analysis used no new phenotypic data to find candidate immune exposures, relying instead on TCR beta sequences and their occurrence across donors. An earlier analysis of around 580 of the donors used high-throughput TCR beta sequencing to judge whether each TCR beta V gene segment behaved as functional or pseudogenic. Donor age, sex, ethnicity and CMV serostatus were compiled together with the repertoire data. A later genetic analysis used genome-wide SNP genotypes for about 65% of the roughly 670 donors, treating that subset as a discovery cohort. All discovery cohort repertoires had been generated on a single sequencing platform. HLA typing covered class I and class II loci at four-digit resolution. Typing coverage differed by locus: A, B, C, DRB1 and DQB1 were typed in roughly 620-630 donors, DQA1 in about 510, DPA1 in 600 to 610, and DPB1 in just under 490. Four to six DR-DQ haplotypes were handled as single units for association and clustering because linkage in the cohort was strong. Among around 400 genotyped donors of the cohort, an average of approximately 200,000 unique TCR beta nucleotide sequences was sequenced per donor, of which 15% to 20% were non-productive. Beyond this particular receptor, the publication reports: In vitro tests confirmed that a few of the cytomegalovirus-associated TCR beta chains recognize cytomegalovirus antigens. In the study, 150 to 200 TCR beta chains were listed as associated with cytomegalovirus. In a later genetic analysis, a missense DCLRE1C variant was associated with V-gene and J-gene trimming of TCR beta chains, and the association was replicated in an independent cohort. In this cohort, only TCR beta chains were sequenced, and detectable features were limited by the absence of alpha or paired-chain data. An earlier analysis of approximately 530 of the donors showed that most TCR beta V segments appeared in productive rearrangements either about 90% or about 30% of the time, which broadly matched IMGT annotations. Specific HLA alleles were associated with some 15,000 TCR beta sequences at a false discovery rate of 0.05 in a later analysis. The presence/absence analyses assumed that sequencing depth was roughly uniform across donors, and that assumption may not be true. The authors suggested that the approach could potentially be extended to other disease states and immunological phenotypes. A further reported finding was that TCR beta sequences accurately predicted the HLA-A and HLA-B alleles for most subjects in the first cohort. Most TCR sequences were seen in very few donors, while some public TCRs were found in many individuals. According to a later analysis, most CMV-associated TCR beta chains appeared to be HLA-restricted, and the HLA associations seemed to be driven largely by CMV exposure. Correlated functional status among segregating V segments might be attributable to linkage disequilibrium, but an unknown experimental factor could not be ruled out. Immune exposure information for the cohort was limited to CMV serostatus. Because some donors lacked HLA typing at each locus, the association tests relied only on the typed subset. A group of highly shared sequence variants was considered likely to be a technical artifact of the sequencing pipeline. A later analysis reported that several top co-occurrence clusters appeared linked to parvovirus B19, influenza, CMV and Epstein-Barr virus. A later analysis found that TCR association rates varied across HLA loci, with DRB1 alleles showing the most associated TCRs and HLA-C alleles the fewest. Because the 87-base-pair reads could not distinguish some IMGT-functional V segments, including TRBV6-2 and TRBV6-3, those segments were excluded. Over 15 rarely observed V segments, including chromosome 9 orphons, were excluded from the earlier analysis of approximately 600 of the donors because counts were too low. The classifier was reported to diagnose cytomegalovirus status with high specificity and sensitivity in both the original cohort and the validation cohort. In a later analysis, HLA-associated TCR beta chains were found to be more clonally expanded and to have lower generation probabilities than equally common non-associated chains. A later genetic analysis reported fewer N-insertions in productive TCRs among donors in an Asian-associated ancestry cluster than the roughly 620-donor mean. When HLA alleles, especially DR and DQ, strongly co-occurred, attributing TCR associations to individual alleles was difficult.

Library generation was performed with the immunoSEQ multiplex PCR assay. The multiplex PCR relied on a mix of 60 forward primers for TCR Vbeta segments and 13 reverse primers for TCR Jbeta segments. The CDR3 region of rearranged TCR beta genes was amplified from genomic DNA by a multiplex PCR assay. The Illumina HiSeq System was used to sequence the amplified TCR beta libraries as 87-base-pair reads. The published analysis was carried out like this. Across the 670 or so repertoires, a later analysis counted about 81 million unique TCR beta chains, 9 million to 14 million of which were shared by at least two donors. To remove PCR and sequencing errors, raw reads were error-corrected and collapsed into unique sequences using a nearest-neighbor algorithm that merged closely related sequences. CDR3 sequences were aligned to IMGT reference sequences to assign V, D and J gene segments. For a sequence to be retained, at least a six-nucleotide match to both a V gene segment and a J gene segment was required. Rearrangements were classified as productive when the CDR3 lacked stop codons and remained in frame with V and J, and all other rearrangements were classified as non-productive. Following IMGT convention, CDR3 was defined as the stretch from the second conserved V-encoded cysteine to the conserved J-encoded phenylalanine. In an earlier analysis of just under 600 of the donors, sequences lacking an unambiguous match to a single V gene segment were excluded. An earlier analysis of around 600 of the donors classified V segments as functional when productive rearrangements were above 56.7% and as segregating when the standard deviation between donors was above 5%. To diagnose cytomegalovirus status from the catalog of TCR beta chain sequences, a statistical classification framework was built. V and J gene assignment, in a later analysis, came from comparing TCR nucleotide sequences with IMGT/GENE-DB human TR gene sequences. A later analysis assigned CDR3 sequences and most-parsimonious VDJ recombination scenarios with the TCRdist pipeline. In a later analysis, each TCR beta chain was defined by its CDR3 amino acid sequence together with its V-gene family, and reads without a unique V-gene family were excluded. A later analysis removed 600 or so highly shared, low-generation-probability nucleotide sequences to deal with suspected cross-contamination and a sequencing artifact. A later analysis calculated a clonal expansion index for each public chain from normalized within-repertoire ranks of inferred template counts. Generation probabilities in a later analysis came from a VDJ recombination model fitted to out-of-frame rearrangements, and those results were checked against IGoR. In a later analysis, TCR-TCR, TCR-HLA and TCR-CMV co-occurrence was scored with hypergeometric tests, and a repertoire-size bias correction was applied to TCR pairs. In a later analysis, false discovery rates were estimated by permuting HLA or CMV assignments 20 times. In a later analysis, co-occurring TCRs were grouped with DBSCAN, and TCRdist sequence similarity was added when clustering was performed within HLA-allele-positive subsets. Repertoires with fewer than 30,000 or more than 120,000 public chains were left out of co-occurrence clustering, as were five repertoires with anomalous nucleotide sharing. The table comes from immuneACCESS by way of TCRdb, which keeps in-frame sequences with V and J called. Part of the clones is missing from these tables; in studies checked, under half for an unresolved V gene and the rest for unknown reasons. The DNA gave D and trimming, while V, J and clone size come from that table. The sample records roughly 100,000 clones, about three quarters of which are singletons. The top ten clonotypes cover over 7% of the sample.

The cohort was made up of about 670 healthy bone marrow donors. At the time of sampling, all cohort members were nominally healthy, though unrecorded immune exposures were likely present. The donor tested CMV seropositive and was one of the 289 seropositive cohort members. Every donor gave a peripheral blood sample, and the peripheral blood mononuclear cells from that sample were used for TCR beta sequencing. The Qiagen DNeasy Blood Extraction Kit was used to extract genomic DNA from the blood cell samples. Concerning this clone: Its antigen specificity is not known. The input lacks base qualities; no much larger clone sits a single base away.

Based on the germline V gene, the CDR1 and CDR2 sequences are LGHNA and YNFKEQ. From the cysteine up to the phenylalanine, the CDR3 has a length of 17 residues. Just the 51-base CDR3 DNA is kept, in frame starting at base 1. V ends up 5 bases short and J 0 bases short, with an unmatched junction base count of 8. The rearrangement joined TRBV4-2 to TRBJ1-3; a stretch of 9 junction bases matches TRBD1. The sequence came from a woman aged 40 to 49 in good health and CMV-seropositive. Input material: PBMCs. This receptor has the CDR3 CASSLRQGVSSGNTIYF. The nucleotides read TGTGCCAGCAGCTTGAGACAGGGGGTGAGCTCTGGAAACACCATATATTTT.